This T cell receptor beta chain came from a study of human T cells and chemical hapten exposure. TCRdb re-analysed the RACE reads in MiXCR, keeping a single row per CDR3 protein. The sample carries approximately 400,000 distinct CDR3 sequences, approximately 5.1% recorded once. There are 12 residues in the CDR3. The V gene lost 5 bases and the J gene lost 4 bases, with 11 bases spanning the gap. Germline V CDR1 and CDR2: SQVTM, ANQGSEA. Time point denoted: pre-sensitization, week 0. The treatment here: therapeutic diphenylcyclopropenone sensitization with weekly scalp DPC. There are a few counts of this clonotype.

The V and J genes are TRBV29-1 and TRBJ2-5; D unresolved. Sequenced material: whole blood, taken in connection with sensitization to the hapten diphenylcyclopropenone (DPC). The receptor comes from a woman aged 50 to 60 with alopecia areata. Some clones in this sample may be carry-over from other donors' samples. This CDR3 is CSVRATGETQYF. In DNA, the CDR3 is TGCAGCGTTCGGGCTACCGGAGAGACCCAGTACTTC.